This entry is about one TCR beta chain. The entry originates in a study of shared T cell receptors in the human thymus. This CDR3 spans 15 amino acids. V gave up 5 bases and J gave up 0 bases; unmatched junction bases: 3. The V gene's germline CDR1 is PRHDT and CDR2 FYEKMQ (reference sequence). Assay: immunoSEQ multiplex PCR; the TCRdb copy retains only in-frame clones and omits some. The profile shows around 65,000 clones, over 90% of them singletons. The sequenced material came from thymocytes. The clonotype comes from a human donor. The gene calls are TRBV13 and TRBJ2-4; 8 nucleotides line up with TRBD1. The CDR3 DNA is TGTGCCAGCAGCGGACAGGGCCTAGCCAAAAACATTCAGTACTTC. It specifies CASSGQGLAKNIQYF.